This entry lists 18 T cell receptor beta chains sequenced from one sample in a study of blood T cell repertoires in COVID-19 (TCRdb year 2020). Library generation was performed with the immunoSEQ multiplex PCR assay. Held by TCRdb, this immuneACCESS table contains in-frame sequences only and omits some clones. Under half of the omission traces to an unresolved V gene where checked; the cause of the rest is unknown. Counted in this sample were 250,000 to 300,000 clones; roughly 85% of them appeared once. The ten top clones hold approximately 11% of the sample. What was sequenced was peripheral blood. The receptors were gathered from a woman in her 70s with acute or convalescent COVID-19.

The DNA for the CDR3 is TGTGCCAGCAGCCGGGCGGGACAGATGAACACTGAAGCTTTCTTT. This translates into CASSRAGQMNTEAFF. The chain has TRBV7-6 and TRBJ1-1; TRBD1 matches at 7 bases. The CDR3 length is 15 residues. Germline CDR1 reads SGHVS; CDR2 reads FNYEAQ. V shed 5 bases and J 0 bases; nucleotides not matched to a gene: 6.

The chain uses TRBV10-3 and TRBJ1-2; 12 bases match TRBD1. Germline V gene sequence: CDR1 ENHRY, CDR2 SYGVKD. Trimming cost V 10 bases and J 6 bases; bases outside gene matches: 6. The CDR3 sequence is 13 residues long. The CDR3 spells CATRDRGHDGYTF. The DNA of the CDR3 is TGTGCCACGCGGGACAGGGGGCACGATGGCTACACCTTC.

In the case of this clone: The same CDR3 arises from other DNA sequences in this sample as well. The chain recombines TRBV2 with TRBJ1-5, with 9 positions matching TRBD1. V gave up 3 bases and J gave up 7 bases; unmatched junction bases: 4. Germline lookup yields CDR1 SNHLY and CDR2 FYNNEI. The CDR3 runs to 14 residues. CDR3 amino acids: CASSDTGGRQPQHF. The CDR3 DNA follows: TGTGCCAGCAGTGACACAGGGGGCAGACAGCCCCAGCATTTT.

V is TRBV5-1 and J is TRBJ2-1; the match to TRBD1 covers 9 bases. Germline V CDR1 and CDR2: SGHRS, YFSETQ. Trimming cost V 7 bases and J 8 bases; bases outside gene matches: 10. The CDR3 runs to 14 residues. CDR3 in amino acids: CASQTRQGVDEQFF. The CDR3, as DNA: TGCGCCAGCCAAACGAGACAGGGGGTCGATGAGCAGTTCTTC.

The V and J genes are TRBV7-2 and TRBJ2-3; D is unresolved. Germline values: CDR1 SGHTA, CDR2 FQGNSA. Trimming took 3 bases from V and 4 from J, leaving 8 bases between them. This CDR3 is built from 13 residues. The CDR3: CASSFRLSDTQYF. The CDR3 DNA reads TGTGCCAGCAGCTTTCGTCTATCAGATACGCAGTATTTT. The entire variable domain, with the rest obtained from reference TRBV7-2 and TRBJ2-3, is as follows: GAGVSQSPSNKVTEKGKDVELRCDPISGHTALYWYRQSLGQGLEFLIYFQGNSAPDKSGLPSDRFSAERTGGSVSTLTIQRTQQEDSAVYLCASSFRLSDTQYFGPGTRLTVL.

The table lists this clone with a count of one. The rearrangement uses TRBV2 and TRBJ2-7; 11 bases align to TRBD1. This CDR3 has 14 residues. Per the germline V gene, CDR1 is SNHLY and CDR2 is FYNNEI. J gave up 2 bases and V 8 bases, and 5 bases lay outside the gene matches. As DNA, the CDR3 is TGTGCCAGCGGGGAGGGACAGGGGGCCTACGAGCAGTACTTC. It is translated as CASGEGQGAYEQYF.

The V gene is TRBV19, the J gene TRBJ2-7, with 8 bases lining up with TRBD1. This CDR3 is built from 15 residues. Unmatched junction bases numbered 7, after V lost 4 bases and J lost 2 bases. Germline-derived CDR1 and CDR2 are LNHDA and SQIVND (reference sequence). The CDR3: CASSNSDRVAYEQYF. Written as DNA, the CDR3 is TGTGCCAGTAGTAATTCGGACAGGGTGGCCTACGAGCAGTACTTC.

The chain links TRBV23-1 to TRBJ1-2, with D perhaps TRBD1 (5 bases). TRBV23-1 is assigned to the ORF class and has an uncertain function. Trimming pared 4 bases from V and 7 bases from J, leaving 10 bases between. CDR3 length: 12 amino acids. The CDR3 here is CASSRGRSGYTF. The CDR3 DNA reads as TGCGCCAGCAGTCGGGGCAGGAGTGGCTACACCTTC.

The chain combines TRBV2 with TRBJ2-7; no clear D. This CDR3 region has 11 residues. Germline V gene sequence: CDR1 SNHLY, CDR2 FYNNEI. The germline V and J ends were trimmed by 9 bases and 2 bases, with 8 bases remaining between them. CDR3 protein: CASTATYEQYF. CDR3 in DNA: TGTGCCAGTACTGCCACCTACGAGCAGTACTTC.

The sample holds one count of this clone. V is TRBV2 and J is TRBJ2-1, with a possible D match to TRBD1 (5 bases). V dropped 5 bases and J dropped 3 bases, with 11 bases sitting between them. Germline V gene data show CDR1 as SNHLY and CDR2 as FYNNEI. There are 14 residues in the CDR3. The CDR3: CASSTIRDYNEQFF. CDR3 coding DNA: TGTGCCAGCAGTACGATCAGGGACTACAATGAGCAGTTCTTC.

This clone was observed once. This chain joins TRBV9 and TRBJ2-7; D uncertain. This CDR3 is built from 12 residues. Between the trimmed V and J ends, which lost 3 bases and 5 bases, there was a span of 9 bases. Germline lookup yields CDR1 SGDLS and CDR2 YYNGEE. The chain's CDR3 is CASSAERDEQYF. The CDR3, as DNA: TGTGCCAGCAGCGCCGAGAGAGACGAGCAGTACTTC.

The CDR3 DNA reads as TGTGCCAGCTCACCAACAGGGGGAATTGGCTACACCTTC. Translated: CASSPTGGIGYTF. This chain uses TRBV18 with TRBJ1-2, with 8 bases matching TRBD1. The CDR3 covers 13 residues. The trim removed 2 bases at V and 7 bases at J, leaving 3 bases unmatched. CDR1 is KGHSH and CDR2 is LQKENI in the germline V gene.

The chain couples TRBV14 to TRBJ2-7; D unclear. The V gene's germline CDR1 is SGHDN and CDR2 FVKESK. Trimming cost V 0 bases and J 5 bases, with 14 bases left between them. The CDR3 length is 15 residues. CDR3 in DNA: TGTGCCAGCAGCCAAGATCGCCAGGTCCGCCACGAGCAGTACTTC. Protein sequence: CASSQDRQVRHEQYF.

This clone was detected only once. V and J are TRBV29-1 and TRBJ1-2; no clear D gene. The CDR3 is 13 residues long. Trimming cost V 6 bases and J 3 bases, with 14 bases left between them. Germline V gene data show CDR1 as SQVTM and CDR2 as ANQGSEA. In nucleotides, the CDR3 is TGCAGCGTGGATCGGACGGGAGACTATGGCTACACCTTC. Protein: CSVDRTGDYGYTF.

V gene TRBV18 combines with J gene TRBJ2-3; D not resolved. The CDR3 covers 14 residues. Trimming stripped 6 bases from V and 10 bases from J, with 20 bases between. The germline V gene has CDR1 KGHSH and CDR2 LQKENI. CDR3 DNA: TGTGCCAGCTCTCCTCCCTCCCATAGTGGAGCGCAGTATTTT. It translates to CASSPPSHSGAQYF.

Only one count was recorded for this clone. The chain employs TRBV11-2 and TRBJ1-1; possibly TRBD1 for D (6 bases). The CDR3 is 16 amino acids. Germline V lookup: CDR1 SGHAT, CDR2 FQNNGV. V was pared by 6 bases and J by 0 bases, with 17 bases between. The CDR3 DNA reads as TGTGCCAGCAGACCTCGACAGGACATCATGAACACTGAAGCTTTCTTT. Its translation is CASRPRQDIMNTEAFF.

The chain combines TRBV4-1 with TRBJ1-2; no firm D call. CDR3 length equals 13 residues. Germline CDR1 MGHRA, CDR2 YSYEKL. V lost 1 base and J 3 bases, leaving 6 bases between the germline ends. The CDR3 nucleotides read TGCGCCAGCAGCCAAGTTTCCTACTATGGCTACACCTTC. Its translation: CASSQVSYYGYTF.

The chain uses TRBV9 and TRBJ2-1; 10 nucleotides agree with TRBD2. Germline V gene data show CDR1 as SGDLS and CDR2 as YYNGEE. The J segment lost 4 bases and the V segment lost 6 bases, leaving 4 bases of the junction unmatched. CDR3 size: 14 residues. The CDR3 bases are TGTGCCAGCAACGCACTAGCGGGATACAATGAGCAGTTCTTC. It codes for CASNALAGYNEQFF.